A selection of T cell receptor beta chains follows, all from one sample in a study of T cells expressing NK-cell markers. TCRdb re-called the 5' RACE reads and gives one entry per CDR3 protein, without DNA. The sample data list roughly 350,000 distinct CDR3 sequences. Sequenced input: blood T cells: a sorted CD56 or NKG2C T cell subset, CD4+ or CD8+ T cells, or bulk PBMC T cells (not recorded which). The receptors here all came from a man between 18 and 69 years old in good health. Both conserved end residues are part of each CDR3.

J gene,V gene,CDR3 length,CDR3 protein
TRBJ1-6,TRBV2,15,CASIQEGLPNSPLHF
TRBJ1-1,TRBV5-1,15,CASSPAGYGDTEAFF
TRBJ1-1,TRBV3-1,15,CASSQDFGRAGEAFF
TRBJ2-3,TRBV6-2/TRBV6-3,13,CASSYLASPRKYF
TRBJ1-3,TRBV28,13,CASTQYSGNTIYF
TRBJ2-6,TRBV20-1,15,CSARTGTSGANVLTF
TRBJ2-5,TRBV24-1,15,CATSDNRVPGETQYF
TRBJ2-3,TRBV6-5,16,CASSYLAAQPTDTQYF
TRBJ2-3,TRBV7-3,15,CASSLASSGPATQYF
TRBJ2-3,TRBV30,14,CAWSVKAGSDTQYF
TRBJ1-5,TRBV19,15,CASSPLGTGNQPQHF
TRBJ2-2,TRBV5-4,16,CASSLKGVTNTGELFF
TRBJ1-3,TRBV14,15,CASSRFGGAGNTIYF
TRBJ1-2,TRBV6-1,14,CASTRDRANYGYTF
TRBJ1-4,TRBV5-1,14,CASSSQGRDEKLFF
TRBJ2-5,TRBV9,14,CASSVGGGSETQYF
TRBJ2-1,TRBV27,14,CASSLSGSGGEQFF
TRBJ2-3,TRBV11-2,15,CASSSSGGAEGTQYF
TRBJ2-3,TRBV4-2,16,CASSQDGTGGSDTQYF
TRBJ2-1,TRBV5-8,16,CASSLNGGNSYNEQFF
TRBJ2-5,TRBV12-3/TRBV12-4,15,CASSFFRDRKETQYF
TRBJ1-2,TRBV20-1,13,CSARASSGYGYTF
TRBJ2-1,TRBV20-1,14,CSASMGTSHNEQFF
TRBJ1-2,TRBV25-1,11,CASGQGHGYTF
TRBJ1-5,TRBV28,13,CATTRQLNQPQHF
TRBJ2-5,TRBV18,13,CASSSDGPGTQYF
TRBJ2-3,TRBV2,15,CASSEASGASETQYF
TRBJ2-1,TRBV7-7,15,CASSFDSSKNNEQFF
TRBJ1-2,TRBV18,16,CASSQETGEMNYGYTF
TRBJ1-2,TRBV7-9,12,CASSLTTPAVTF
TRBJ2-2,TRBV5-5,16,CASSIGVGKPTGELFF
TRBJ1-6,TRBV4-1,15,CASSQADIYNSPLHF
TRBJ2-1,TRBV18,16,CASSPRRGDPYNEQFF
TRBJ2-7,TRBV7-9,12,CASSAVGIEQYF
TRBJ2-1,TRBV12-3/TRBV12-4,13,CASYAPGSNEQFF
TRBJ2-1,TRBV7-3,15,CASSLRGGDYNEQFF
TRBJ2-5,TRBV12-3/TRBV12-4,16,CASSPWTSGGSKTQYF